This entry is about one T cell receptor (beta chain). The V and J ends lost 2 bases and 4 bases respectively, with 6 bases between them. This CDR3 contains 13 residues. CDR1 SGHDT and CDR2 YYEEEE come from the germline V gene. The data originate from a study of CD8+ T cells in alopecia areata. As for treatment: oral pan-JAK inhibitor, 5-10 mg twice daily. Sequencing used cDNA as its template, made by extracting RNA and reverse transcribing it. The assay was immunoSEQ multiplex PCR, and TCRdb's table has in-frame clones only and misses some. The sample has roughly 190,000 clones, approximately 67% seen once.

The chain uses TRBV5-6 and TRBJ2-2, with D unresolved. The TCR was taken from a human donor with alopecia areata. The specimen comprised CD4+ T cells sorted from blood, sampled between weeks 49 and 50, from a patient treated with tofacitinib. The CDR3 protein is CASSFLATGELFF. The CDR3, as DNA: TGTGCCAGCAGCTTCCTGGCCACCGGGGAGCTGTTTTTT.